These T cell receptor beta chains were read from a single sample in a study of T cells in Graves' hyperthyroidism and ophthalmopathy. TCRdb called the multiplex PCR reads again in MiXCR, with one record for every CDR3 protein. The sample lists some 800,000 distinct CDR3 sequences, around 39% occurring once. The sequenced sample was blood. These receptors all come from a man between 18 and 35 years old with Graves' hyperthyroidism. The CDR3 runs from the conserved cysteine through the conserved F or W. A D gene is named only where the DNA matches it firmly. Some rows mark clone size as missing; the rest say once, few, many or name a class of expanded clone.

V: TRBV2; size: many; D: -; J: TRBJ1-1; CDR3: CASSEEETLGTEAFF; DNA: TGTGCCAGCAGTGAAGAGGAGACACTAGGCACTGAAGCTTTCTTT
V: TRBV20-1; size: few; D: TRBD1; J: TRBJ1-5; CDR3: CSAPSGTGPEPQHF; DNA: TGCAGTGCTCCCTCCGGGACAGGGCCCGAGCCCCAGCATTTT
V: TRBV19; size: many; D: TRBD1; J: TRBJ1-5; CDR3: CASLGQPSEPQHF; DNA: TGTGCCAGCTTGGGACAGCCTTCGGAGCCCCAGCATTTT
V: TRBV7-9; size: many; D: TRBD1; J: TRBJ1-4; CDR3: CASSGGDSTNEKLFF; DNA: TGTGCCAGCAGCGGGGGGGACAGCACTAATGAAAAACTGTTTTTT
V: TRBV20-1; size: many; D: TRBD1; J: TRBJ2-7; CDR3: CSAEADRDSYEQYF; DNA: TGCAGTGCTGAAGCGGACAGGGACTCCTACGAGCAGTACTTC
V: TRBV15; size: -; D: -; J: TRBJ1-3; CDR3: CATSSFSPGNTIYF; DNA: TGTGCCACCAGCAGCTTCTCTCCTGGAAACACCATATATTTT
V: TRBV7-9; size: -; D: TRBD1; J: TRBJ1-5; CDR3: CASSITGGDQPQHF; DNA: TGTGCCAGCAGTATTACAGGGGGTGATCAGCCCCAGCATTTT
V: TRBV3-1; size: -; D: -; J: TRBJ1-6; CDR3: CASSQERDWRTYNSPLHF; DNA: TGTGCCAGCAGCCAAGAAAGAGATTGGAGAACCTATAATTCACCCCTCCACTTT
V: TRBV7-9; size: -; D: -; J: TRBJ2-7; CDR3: CASKSGLTYEQYF; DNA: TGTGCCAGCAAAAGCGGGCTGACCTACGAGCAGTACTTC
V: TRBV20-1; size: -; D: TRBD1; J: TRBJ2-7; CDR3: CSARAGTGDSEQYF; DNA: TGCAGTGCTAGAGCAGGGACAGGGGATAGCGAGCAGTACTTC
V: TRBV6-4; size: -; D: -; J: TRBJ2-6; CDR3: CASSDSGGSTGANVLTF; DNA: TGTGCCAGCAGTGATTCAGGGGGGAGCACTGGGGCCAACGTCCTGACTTTC
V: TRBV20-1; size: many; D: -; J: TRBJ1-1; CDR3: CSARSPGGEAFF; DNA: TGCAGTGCTAGGTCGCCGGGCGGTGAAGCTTTCTTT
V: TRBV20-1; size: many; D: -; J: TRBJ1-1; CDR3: CSAREQLNTEAFF; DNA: TGCAGTGCTAGAGAACAGCTGAACACTGAAGCTTTCTTT
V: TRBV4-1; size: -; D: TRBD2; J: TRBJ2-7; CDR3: CASSQKGTSGGYEQYF; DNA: TGCGCCAGCAGCCAAAAAGGGACTAGCGGGGGTTACGAGCAGTACTTC
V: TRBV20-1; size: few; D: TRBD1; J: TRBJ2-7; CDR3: CSARPPLGGRDEQYF; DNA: TGCAGTGCTAGACCCCCATTAGGGGGCAGGGACGAGCAGTACTTC
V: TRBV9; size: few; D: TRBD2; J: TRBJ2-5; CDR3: CASSDPLGWRSGQQETQYF; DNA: TGTGCCAGCAGCGACCCCCTAGGTTGGCGTAGCGGGCAACAAGAGACCCAGTACTTC
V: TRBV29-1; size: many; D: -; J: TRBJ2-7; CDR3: CSVEKGEGLNEQYF; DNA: TGCAGCGTTGAAAAGGGGGAGGGCCTAAACGAGCAGTACTTC
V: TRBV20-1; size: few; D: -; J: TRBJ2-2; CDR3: CSARGVGELFF; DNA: TGCAGTGCTAGAGGGGTCGGGGAGCTGTTTTTT
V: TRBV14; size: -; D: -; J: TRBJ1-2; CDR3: CASSVVGGDYGYTF; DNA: TGTGCCAGCAGCGTAGTCGGCGGAGACTATGGCTACACCTTC
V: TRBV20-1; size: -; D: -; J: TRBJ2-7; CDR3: CSACGLVRGRAIGYEQYF; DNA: TGCAGTGCTTGCGGACTAGTAAGGGGGAGGGCTATAGGATACGAGCAGTACTTC
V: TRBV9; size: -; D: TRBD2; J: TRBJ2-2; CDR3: CASSVGELAGVAGELFF; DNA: TGTGCCAGCAGCGTAGGGGAACTAGCGGGAGTCGCCGGGGAGCTGTTTTTT
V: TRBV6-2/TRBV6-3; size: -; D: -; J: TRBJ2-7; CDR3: CASRLGHSYEQYF; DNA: TGTGCCAGCAGGTTAGGGCACTCCTACGAGCAGTACTTC
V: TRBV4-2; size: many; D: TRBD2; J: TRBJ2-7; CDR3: CASSRGGRAYEQYF; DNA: TGTGCCAGCAGCCGCGGCGGGAGGGCCTACGAGCAGTACTTC
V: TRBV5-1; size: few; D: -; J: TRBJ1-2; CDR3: CASSLFGEGGYTF; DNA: TGCGCCAGCAGCTTGTTCGGGGAAGGTGGCTACACCTTC
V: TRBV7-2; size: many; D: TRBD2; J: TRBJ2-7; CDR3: CASSLRGTSGYEQYF; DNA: TGTGCCAGCAGCTTAAGAGGGACTAGCGGCTACGAGCAGTACTTC
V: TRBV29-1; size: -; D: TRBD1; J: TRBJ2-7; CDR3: CSVRTGVGEQYF; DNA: TGCAGCGTTCGAACAGGGGTCGGAGAGCAGTACTTC
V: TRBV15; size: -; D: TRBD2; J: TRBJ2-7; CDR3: CATSRVYPTSGGRFYEQYF; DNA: TGTGCCACCAGCAGAGTTTACCCCACTAGCGGGGGGAGGTTCTACGAGCAGTACTTC
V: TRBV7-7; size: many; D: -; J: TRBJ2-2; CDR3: CASSLDAFTGELFF; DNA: TGTGCTAGCAGCTTAGATGCTTTCACCGGGGAGCTGTTTTTT
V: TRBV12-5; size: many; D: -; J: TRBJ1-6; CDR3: CASGLDLSRLHF; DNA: TGTGCTAGTGGTTTGGACTTATCCCGCCTCCACTTT
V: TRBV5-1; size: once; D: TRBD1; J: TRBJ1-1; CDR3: CASRRTGATEAFF; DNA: TGCGCCAGCAGACGGACAGGGGCCACTGAAGCTTTCTTT
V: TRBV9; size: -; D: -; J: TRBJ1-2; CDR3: CASSVAGQGDYTF; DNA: TGTGCCAGCAGCGTAGCTGGTCAGGGAGACTACACCTTC
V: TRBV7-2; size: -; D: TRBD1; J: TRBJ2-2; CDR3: CASSSDSTGNNGELFF; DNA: TGTGCCAGCAGCTCGGACTCGACAGGGAATAACGGGGAGCTGTTTTTT
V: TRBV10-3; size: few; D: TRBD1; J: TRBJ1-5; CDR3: CASTKDRGGQPQHF; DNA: TGTGCCAGCACTAAGGACAGGGGGGGACAGCCCCAGCATTTT
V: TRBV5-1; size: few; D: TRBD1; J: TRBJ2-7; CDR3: CASSLAGDRTYEQYF; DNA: TGCGCCAGCAGCTTAGCAGGGGACAGGACCTACGAGCAGTACTTC
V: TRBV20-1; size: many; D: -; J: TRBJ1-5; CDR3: CSARGGSTNQPQHF; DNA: TGCAGTGCTAGAGGCGGGAGTACCAATCAGCCCCAGCATTTT